The clone carrying this T cell receptor (beta chain) was observed a few times. The antigen is not known. This entry comes from a study of response to subunit inactivated influenza vaccine. Regarding the study as a whole: Seasonal influenza vaccination, on each occasion, was suggested by the authors to recruit few new T cells.

TCRdb redid the calling of the RT-PCR reads with MiXCR, one entry per CDR3 protein. Among about 830,000 distinct CDR3 sequences, 15% to 20% were seen once, and the ten largest hold about a tenth. CDR3 length: 14 residues. The V end was cut by 3 bases, the J end by 2 bases, with 11 bases between. Germline lookup yields CDR1 LNHNV and CDR2 YYDKDF (reference sequence). The material sequenced was PBMCs from blood, taken 4 to 6 days after vaccination. The TCR sequence derives from a man aged 50 to 60 who received an inactivated influenza vaccine. The rearrangement uses TRBV15 and TRBJ2-7; a weak D match, TRBD1 (6 bases). This CDR3 is CATSSAGVTYEQYF. The CDR3 DNA reads as TGTGCCACCAGCAGCGCAGGGGTTACCTACGAGCAGTACTTC.